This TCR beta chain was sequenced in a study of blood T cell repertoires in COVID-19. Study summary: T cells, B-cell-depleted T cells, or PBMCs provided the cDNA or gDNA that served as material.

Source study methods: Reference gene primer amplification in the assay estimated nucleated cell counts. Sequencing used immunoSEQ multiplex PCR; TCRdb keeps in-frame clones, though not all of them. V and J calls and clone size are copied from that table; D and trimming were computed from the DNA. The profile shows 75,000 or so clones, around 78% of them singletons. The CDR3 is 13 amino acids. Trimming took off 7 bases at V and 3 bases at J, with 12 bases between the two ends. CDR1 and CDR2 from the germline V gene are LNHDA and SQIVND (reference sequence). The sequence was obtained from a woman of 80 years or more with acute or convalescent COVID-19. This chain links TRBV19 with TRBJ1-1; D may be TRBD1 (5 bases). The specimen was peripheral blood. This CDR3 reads CASKGRVDTEAFF. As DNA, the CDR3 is TGTGCCAGTAAAGGCAGGGTGGACACTGAAGCTTTCTTT. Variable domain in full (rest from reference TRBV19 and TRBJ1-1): DGGITQSPKYLFRKEGQNVTLSCEQNLNHDAMYWYRQDPGQGLRLIYYSQIVNDFQKGDIAEGYSVSREKKESFPLTVTSAQKNPTAFYLCASKGRVDTEAFFGQGTRLTVV.